These 5 T cell receptor beta chains share one sample of origin, sequenced in a study of cytomegalovirus exposure and HLA in healthy donors. Clones were sequenced by immunoSEQ multiplex PCR, and TCRdb holds only the in-frame ones, with some missing. Among 150,000 to 200,000 clones, about 86% were seen once, and the ten largest hold 1.4%. Sequencing was carried out using PBMCs. The receptors shown here come from a woman aged 25 to 39 in good health and CMV-seronegative.

Only one count was recorded for this clone. The chain employs TRBV5-6 and TRBJ2-7; the match to TRBD2 covers 7 bases. CDR1 is SGHDT and CDR2 is YYEEEE in the germline V gene. V shed 4 bases, J shed 4 bases, and the junction held 5 bases outside the gene matches. This CDR3 is built from 13 residues. The CDR3 nucleotides read TGTGCCAGCAGCACCGGGGGGTTGTACGAGCAGTACTTC. Translation gives CASSTGGLYEQYF.

Only one count was recorded for this clone. The chain links TRBV6-5 to TRBJ1-1, with D possibly being TRBD1 (6 bases). Per the germline V gene, CDR1 is MNHEY and CDR2 is SVGAGI. CDR3 size: 13 residues. V gave up 2 bases and J gave up 4 bases, with 8 bases separating them. The CDR3 spells CASSYGGATEAFF. In DNA form, the CDR3 reads TGTGCCAGCAGTTACGGGGGCGCCACTGAAGCTTTCTTT.

The chain links TRBV7-9 to TRBJ2-7; no firm D call. CDR3 size: 12 residues. Germline V gives CDR1 SEHNR, CDR2 FQNEAQ (reference sequence). Trimming cost V 5 bases and J 3 bases, with 8 bases left between them. The CDR3 DNA is TGTGCCAGCAGCCTGACAATCTACGAGCAGTACTTC. Residues: CASSLTIYEQYF.

The chain couples TRBV5-1 to TRBJ2-3, with D maybe TRBD1 (5 bases). V was trimmed by 4 bases and J by 0 bases, leaving 12 bases between them. Per germline, CDR1 SGHRS and CDR2 YFSETQ. The CDR3 is 15 residues long. The CDR3 DNA sequence: TGCGCCAGCAGCCCAGGGTTGCTAAGCACAGATACGCAGTATTTT. This gives the protein CASSPGLLSTDTQYF.

The genes are TRBV9 and TRBJ1-1; a weak D match, TRBD1 (6 bases). The germline V gene encodes CDR1 SGDLS and CDR2 YYNGEE. V was clipped by 2 bases and J by 4 bases, with 12 bases between them. The CDR3 spans 14 residues. The CDR3 coding sequence is TGTGCCAGCAGCGTTCGGGGAGGGGGCACTGAAGCTTTCTTT. Translating it yields CASSVRGGGTEAFF.